This T cell receptor beta chain was found in a study of blood T cell repertoires in COVID-19. Sequenced by immunoSEQ multiplex PCR; TCRdb stores in-frame clones only, minus some. The table records approximately 250,000 clones, less than 95% of them present only once. The CDR3 totals 12 residues. Trimming took off 4 bases at V and 6 bases at J, with 9 bases between the two ends. The germline V gene encodes CDR1 MNHEY and CDR2 SMNVEV (reference sequence). This TCR was sampled from a man aged 35 to 55 who had been exposed to COVID-19. Sequenced input: PBMCs or T cells enriched from blood (not recorded which). The V call is TRBV27, the J call TRBJ1-1, with D possibly being TRBD1 (5 bases). CDR3 DNA: TGTGCCAGCAGTTCTAGGGGCGCTGAAGCTTTCTTT. It codes for CASSSRGAEAFF.